The 28 T cell receptor beta chains given below trace back to one sample, sequenced in a study of T-cell reconstitution after alpha-beta-depleted transplantation in children. Preparation of the TCRbeta library involved a method that used unique molecular identifiers. TCRdb recomputed calls from the PCR reads with MiXCR, one row per CDR3 protein. The data show over 150,000 distinct CDR3 sequences, with 8.5% to 14% seen just once and around 13% held by the top ten. The specimen was PBMCs, collected before TCRalphabeta/CD19-depleted stem cell transplant. The receptor source for this set is a boy aged 2 to 10 with acute myeloid leukemia, due to receive a stem cell transplant.

This clonotype was seen many times. V gene TRBV7-2 combines with J gene TRBJ1-2; D remains unclear. CDR1 SGHTA and CDR2 FQGNSA come from the germline V gene. The V end lost 1 base, the J end lost 2 bases, and 5 bases lay between the germline ends. CDR3 length: 13 amino acids. In DNA form, the CDR3 reads TGTGCCAGCAGCTTAGACAAAAACTATGGCTACACCTTC. Its translation is CASSLDKNYGYTF.

This clonotype was seen ten or more times. V usage is TRBV20-1 and J usage is TRBJ1-6; 7 positions agree with TRBD1. J was trimmed by 8 bases and V by 4 bases; bases with no gene match: 5. The CDR3 is made up of 13 amino acids. Germline V gene lookup returns CDR1 DFQATT and CDR2 SNEGSKA (reference sequence). CDR3 residues: CSATGTDYSPLHF. CDR3 bases: TGCAGTGCTACCGGGACAGATTATTCACCCCTCCACTTT.

The sample holds many counts of this clonotype. This chain uses TRBV6-5 with TRBJ2-1; D is possibly TRBD1 or TRBD2 (6 bases each). The CDR3 covers 14 residues. Germline CDR1 is MNHEY and CDR2 is SVGAGI. Trimming took off 1 base at V and 5 bases at J, with 9 bases between the two ends. The CDR3 region has the DNA TGTGCCAGCAGTTACTTGGGGGGCAACAATGAGCAGTTCTTC. Translation gives CASSYLGGNNEQFF.

This clonotype was counted ten times or more. The chain's CDR3 is CASSSNSGEKWKTQYF. CDR3 DNA sequence: TGTGCCAGCAGTTCCAATAGCGGGGAAAAATGGAAGACCCAGTACTTC. The gene calls are TRBV7-2 and TRBJ2-5; 8 bases align to TRBD2. J gave up 6 bases and V 6 bases, and 15 bases lay outside the gene matches. The CDR3 totals 16 residues. Germline assignment: CDR1 SGHTA and CDR2 FQGNSA.

Many counts were recorded for this clonotype. The rearrangement uses TRBV15 and TRBJ1-1; unclear D gene. Trimming removed 8 bases at V and 2 bases at J, with 15 bases between. Germline values: CDR1 LNHNV, CDR2 YYDKDF (reference sequence). The CDR3 is 14 amino acids. The DNA of the CDR3 is TGTGCCACCGATCCAGACACGGTTAACACTGAAGCTTTCTTT. This encodes CATDPDTVNTEAFF.

This clonotype was found many times. CDR3 in amino acids: CSARQGAQPQHF. The DNA for the CDR3 is TGCAGTGCTCGCCAGGGGGCTCAGCCCCAGCATTTT. V is TRBV20-1 and J is TRBJ1-5; TRBD1 matches 8 bases. The CDR3 has 12 residues. The V and J ends lost 5 bases and 6 bases, in that order; junction bases with no gene match: 3. The germline CDR1 and CDR2 sequences are DFQATT and SNEGSKA (reference sequence).

At least ten counts were recorded for this clonotype. The J gene is TRBJ2-1, the V gene TRBV20-1; D unclear. V gave up 3 bases and J gave up 9 bases, with 18 bases separating them. The germline V gene has CDR1 DFQATT and CDR2 SNEGSKA (reference sequence). The CDR3 has 14 residues. In DNA form, the CDR3 reads TGCAGTGCTAGTCGCCGGAGAATCGGCGGTGAGCAGTTCTTC. Translated: CSASRRRIGGEQFF.

This clonotype appeared many times. The chain recombines TRBV6-5 with TRBJ2-1; TRBD2 matches 8 bases. Trimming cost V 1 base and J 5 bases; bases outside gene matches: 4. Germline lookup yields CDR1 MNHEY and CDR2 SVGAGI. This CDR3 spans 15 amino acids. The CDR3 is CASSYYGGGNNEQFF. DNA of the CDR3: TGTGCCAGCAGTTACTACGGGGGGGGGAACAATGAGCAGTTCTTC.

In this sample, this clonotype turned up a few times. CDR3 in amino acids: CASSQIGQPQHF. CDR3 sequence (DNA): TGCGCCAGCAGCCAGATTGGACAGCCCCAGCATTTT. The V and J genes are TRBV4-1 and TRBJ1-5; D is ambiguous. Trimming took 3 bases from V and 7 from J, leaving 7 bases between them. The CDR3 has 12 residues. Germline loops: CDR1 MGHRA, CDR2 YSYEKL.

This clonotype has at least ten counts. The J gene is TRBJ2-5, the V gene TRBV7-2; D could derive from TRBD1 or TRBD2 (6 bases each). Germline assignment: CDR1 SGHTA and CDR2 FQGNSA. Trimming removed 3 bases from V and 4 bases from J, with 18 bases in between. There are 16 residues in the CDR3. The CDR3 loop reads CASSFHRTGALETQYF. The CDR3 region has the DNA TGTGCCAGCAGCTTCCACCGAACGGGGGCGCTAGAGACCCAGTACTTC.

This clonotype was seen many times. The chain combines TRBV20-1 with TRBJ2-1, with TRBD2 matching over 11 bases. Trimming removed 3 bases from V and 12 bases from J; junction bases left unmatched: 7. Germline V lookup: CDR1 DFQATT, CDR2 SNEGSKA (reference sequence). The CDR3 contains 13 residues. The CDR3 is CSARYPSGGLQFF. The CDR3 nucleotides are TGCAGTGCTAGGTATCCTAGCGGGGGGTTGCAGTTCTTC.

This clonotype was detected many times. V is TRBV27 and J is TRBJ2-1; TRBD1 matches at 7 bases. V lost 5 bases, J lost 14 bases, and 9 bases stayed unmatched. Germline loops: CDR1 MNHEY, CDR2 SMNVEV (reference sequence). This CDR3 contains 12 residues. The CDR3 DNA reads TGTGCCAGCAGTGACTCGACAGGGCCTAAGTTCTTC. Translation: CASSDSTGPKFF.

The CDR3 region is CAWNPGSTEAFF. Written as DNA, the CDR3 is TGTGCCTGGAACCCAGGGAGCACTGAAGCTTTCTTT. The rearrangement uses TRBV30 and TRBJ1-1; maybe TRBD1 (5 bases). This CDR3 is 12 amino acids long. Germline CDR1 GTSNPN, CDR2 SVGIG (reference sequence). The V end was cut by 4 bases, the J end by 4 bases, with 10 bases between.

This clonotype occurred many times. The rearrangement joins TRBV9 to TRBJ2-5; tentatively, D is TRBD1 or TRBD2 (5 bases each). In germline, CDR1 is SGDLS, CDR2 YYNGEE. V lost 3 bases and J lost 0, with 12 bases in between. The length of the CDR3 is 15 residues. CDR3 nucleotide sequence: TGTGCCAGCAGCGAGCGAGGGGCTAACCAAGAGACCCAGTACTTC. Amino acids: CASSERGANQETQYF.

In its sample, this clonotype was seen many times. Here the CDR3 reads CSVEDVGGVTDTQYF. CDR3 coding DNA: TGCAGCGTTGAAGATGTTGGAGGGGTAACAGATACGCAGTATTTT. This sequence joins TRBV29-1 and TRBJ2-3, with D tentatively TRBD2 (6 bases). V shed 0 bases and J shed 3 bases, with 13 bases lying between them. The CDR3 is 15 amino acids. The germline CDR1 and CDR2 sequences are SQVTM and ANQGSEA.

There are many counts of this clonotype. The J gene is TRBJ2-2, the V gene TRBV24-1; 8 nucleotides align to TRBD2. The CDR3 runs 17 residues. Trimming at V came to 0 bases and at J to 3 bases, leaving 5 bases not matched to a gene. Germline V CDR1 and CDR2: KGHDR, SFDVKD. The DNA of the CDR3 is TGTGCCACCAGTGATTTGAAAGCGGGAGTGGACACCGGGGAGCTGTTTTTT. Encoded protein: CATSDLKAGVDTGELFF.

The chain links TRBV19 to TRBJ1-1; D is undetermined. Per germline, CDR1 LNHDA and CDR2 SQIVND (reference sequence). The length of the CDR3 is 14 residues. V was trimmed by 3 bases and J by 0 bases, leaving 8 bases between them. CDR3 nucleotide sequence: TGTGCCAGTAGTATCTCGGCTATGAACACTGAAGCTTTCTTT. Amino acids: CASSISAMNTEAFF.

This clonotype was seen ten or more times. The chain has TRBV5-1 and TRBJ2-2, with TRBD1 matching over 8 bases. From germline, CDR1 is SGHRS and CDR2 YFSETQ. V lost 2 bases, J lost 0 bases, and 0 bases stayed unmatched. The CDR3 covers 15 residues. Here the CDR3 reads CASSLQGANTGELFF. CDR3 DNA sequence: TGCGCCAGCAGCTTACAGGGGGCGAACACCGGGGAGCTGTTTTTT.

This clonotype was recorded at least ten times. V and J are TRBV12-3 or TRBV12-4 and TRBJ2-2, with D perhaps matching TRBD2 (7 bases). The CDR3 extends over 16 amino acids. The V end lost 2 bases, the J end lost 6 bases, and 16 bases lay between the germline ends. Here the CDR3 reads CASSLRSGGSAGELFF. The CDR3 DNA follows: TGTGCCAGCAGTTTAAGGTCGGGGGGCTCGGCCGGGGAGCTGTTTTTT.

Ten or more counts support this clonotype. J is TRBJ2-2 and V is TRBV15; 12 nucleotides agree with TRBD2. This CDR3 comprises 16 residues. V was pared by 5 bases and J by 3 bases, with 4 bases of the junction left unmatched. Per the germline V gene, CDR1 is LNHNV and CDR2 is YYDKDF (reference sequence). For the CDR3, the DNA is TGTGCCACCAGCCGGACTAGCGGGGTGTACACCGGGGAGCTGTTTTTT. Its translation is CATSRTSGVYTGELFF. Combining the CDR3 with reference TRBV15 and TRBJ2-2 gives the whole variable domain DAMVIQNPRYQVTQFGKPVTLSCSQTLNHNVMYWYQQKSSQAPKLLFHYYDKDFNNEADTPDNFQSRRPNTSFCFLDIRSPGLGDTAMYLCATSRTSGVYTGELFFGEGSRLTVL.

In its sample, this clonotype was seen a few times. The rearrangement joins TRBV6-6 to TRBJ2-5; D unresolved. The CDR3 has 13 amino acids. Germline V CDR1 and CDR2: MNHNY, SVGAGI (reference sequence). V was clipped by 7 bases and J by 4 bases, with 13 bases between them. CDR3 DNA: TGTGCCAGCACGCCAGAGTGGGGAGAGACCCAGTACTTC. Its protein is CASTPEWGETQYF.

This clonotype was recorded many times. The chain uses TRBV10-3 and TRBJ2-5; D is uncertain. Germline V gives CDR1 ENHRY, CDR2 SYGVKD. Trimming pared 4 bases from V and 3 bases from J, leaving 9 bases between. The CDR3 covers 13 residues. In nucleotides, the CDR3 is TGTGCCATCAGTGTTTCCACGGAAGAGACCCAGTACTTC. This codes for CAISVSTEETQYF.

This clonotype was observed a few times. This chain uses TRBV20-1 with TRBJ1-1; tentatively, D is TRBD1 (6 bases). V dropped 1 base and J dropped 6 bases, with 12 bases sitting between them. Germline V lookup: CDR1 DFQATT, CDR2 SNEGSKA (reference sequence). This CDR3 region has 13 residues. CDR3 protein: CSARAHRVAEAFF. The CDR3, as DNA: TGCAGTGCTAGAGCTCACAGGGTAGCTGAAGCTTTCTTT.

The sample holds many counts of this clonotype. This sequence joins TRBV3-1 and TRBJ2-2, with D perhaps being TRBD1 or TRBD2 (5 bases each). Germline lookup yields CDR1 LGHDT and CDR2 YNNKEL (reference sequence). V lost 3 bases to trimming and J lost 5 bases, with 13 bases between them. CDR3 size: 15 residues. CDR3 residues: CASSQGRVETGELFF. The CDR3 coding sequence is TGTGCCAGCAGCCAGGGACGGGTGGAGACCGGGGAGCTGTTTTTT. Full variable domain (missing parts from reference TRBV3-1 and TRBJ2-2): DTAVSQTPKYLVTQMGNDKSIKCEQNLGHDTMYWYKQDSKKFLKIMFSYNNKELIINETVPNRFSPKSPDKAHLNLHINSLELGDSAVYFCASSQGRVETGELFFGEGSRLTVL.

This clonotype was counted ten times or more. The V gene is TRBV20-1, the J gene TRBJ2-3, with no clear D. CDR1 and CDR2 from the germline V gene are DFQATT and SNEGSKA (reference sequence). CDR3 length: 15 residues. V gave up 6 bases and J gave up 0 bases, with 16 bases separating them. The CDR3 loop is CSALPLEDSTDTQYF. The CDR3 coding sequence is TGCAGTGCACTCCCTCTAGAGGACAGCACAGATACGCAGTATTTT.

This clonotype has a count of ten or more. The V call is TRBV24-1, the J call TRBJ2-5; 8 positions agree with TRBD2. The V and J ends lost 5 bases and 2 bases, in that order; junction bases with no gene match: 9. The germline CDR1 and CDR2 sequences are KGHDR and SFDVKD. CDR3 length equals 16 residues. CDR3 region: CATSGVGSGTQETQYF. DNA for the CDR3: TGTGCCACCAGTGGGGTTGGTAGCGGGACGCAAGAGACCCAGTACTTC.

This clonotype has at least ten counts. This chain connects TRBV6-1 to TRBJ1-5; TRBD1 matches at 7 bases. The CDR3 has 17 amino acids. J lost 0 bases, V lost 3 bases, and 8 bases had no gene match. Germline values: CDR1 MNHNS, CDR2 SASEGT. The CDR3 coding sequence is TGTGCCAGCAGTGATGGATACGGGACAGATAGCAATCAGCCCCAGCATTTT. Its protein product is CASSDGYGTDSNQPQHF.

This clonotype was detected only a few times. The chain recombines TRBV20-1 with TRBJ2-3, with D uncertain. Trimming shortened V by 3 bases and J by 2 bases, and 21 bases separated the two germline ends. This CDR3 region has 17 residues. Germline loops: CDR1 DFQATT, CDR2 SNEGSKA (reference sequence). This CDR3 reads CSASPSRVGRFTDTQYF. The CDR3 nucleotides read TGCAGTGCTAGCCCCTCCCGTGTTGGACGATTCACAGATACGCAGTATTTT.